Following are 8 T cell receptor beta chains from one sample sequenced in a study of blood T cell repertoires in COVID-19. TCRdb keeps only in-frame clones here, not all; method: immunoSEQ multiplex PCR. The profile covers 72,000 or so clones, with about 80% appearing a single time and about 20% taken by the ten largest. The sequencing input was peripheral blood. The receptors shown here come from a man in his 70s who had recovered from COVID-19.

The rearrangement uses TRBV6-1 and TRBJ1-2; D ambiguous. The germline gives CDR1 MNHNS, CDR2 SASEGT. The CDR3 runs to 16 residues. The V and J ends lost 2 bases and 4 bases respectively, with 17 bases between them. The CDR3 sequence is CASSERRVGLTYGYTF. DNA of the CDR3: TGTGCCAGCAGTGAACGGAGGGTTGGGCTAACCTATGGCTACACCTTC.

The rearrangement uses TRBV19 and TRBJ1-2; no clear D. This CDR3 region has 16 residues. V lost 1 base and J 2 bases, leaving 14 bases between the germline ends. Germline lookup yields CDR1 LNHDA and CDR2 SQIVND (reference sequence). CDR3 protein: CASSIGTQQLNYGYTF. The CDR3 DNA follows: TGTGCCAGTAGTATAGGTACACAACAACTAAACTATGGCTACACCTTC.

In this sample, this clone turned up once. V is TRBV28 and J is TRBJ1-6, with unresolved D. The germline CDR1 and CDR2 sequences are MDHEN and SYDVKM. V lost 8 bases and J lost 7, with 12 bases in between. This CDR3 has 13 amino acids. The CDR3 DNA reads TGTGCCAGCCTGCCTGATCTAAATTCACCCCTCCACTTT. Translating gives CASLPDLNSPLHF.

V and J are TRBV7-2 and TRBJ2-3, with D hard to call. The V and J ends lost 6 bases and 0 bases respectively, with 4 bases between them. This CDR3 region has 12 residues. The germline CDR1 and CDR2 sequences are SGHTA and FQGNSA. DNA for the CDR3: TGTGCCAGCAGGCTAAGCACAGATACGCAGTATTTT. As protein: CASRLSTDTQYF.

The chain recombines TRBV27 with TRBJ2-3; TRBD1 matches 9 bases. Unmatched junction bases numbered 3, after V lost 2 bases and J lost 3 bases. Germline CDR1 MNHEY, CDR2 SMNVEV (reference sequence). This CDR3 has 15 amino acids. CDR3 amino acids: CASSLGGQGTDTQYF. CDR3 DNA: TGTGCCAGCAGTTTAGGGGGACAGGGTACAGATACGCAGTATTTT.

This clone was counted once. This sequence joins TRBV2 and TRBJ1-1, with no clear D. V was trimmed by 7 bases and J by 4 bases, leaving 19 bases between them. Germline loops: CDR1 SNHLY, CDR2 FYNNEI. The CDR3 runs to 15 residues. The CDR3 region has the DNA TGTGCCAGCACCTGGGCGGACGGAGGGTTCACTGAAGCTTTCTTT. It encodes CASTWADGGFTEAFF.

This clone was seen only once. V and J are TRBV28 and TRBJ1-6; 7 nucleotides agree with TRBD1. V lost 9 bases and J lost 7; bases outside the gene matches: 12. Looked up from germline, CDR1 is MDHEN and CDR2 is SYDVKM. The CDR3 consists of 15 residues. The CDR3 nucleotides are TGTGCCAGTATTACCCCGGCAGGGGGGAATTCACCCCTCCACTTT. Protein: CASITPAGGNSPLHF. The complete variable domain, with remaining parts taken from reference TRBV28 and TRBJ1-6, reads DVKVTQSSRYLVKRTGEKVFLECVQDMDHENMFWYRQDPGLGLRLIYFSYDVKMKEKGDIPEGYSVSREKKERFSLILESASTNQTSMYLCASITPAGGNSPLHFGNGTRLTVT.

This sequence joins TRBV6-1 and TRBJ1-5; D unresolved. CDR1 is MNHNS and CDR2 is SASEGT in the germline V gene. Trimming shortened V by 2 bases and J by 9 bases, and 23 bases separated the two germline ends. The CDR3 is 17 residues long. CDR3 residues: CASSELIGWSSTGPQHF. The CDR3 DNA follows: TGTGCCAGCAGTGAACTGATTGGGTGGTCAAGCACGGGGCCCCAGCATTTT.